The 27 T cell receptor beta chains below come from one sample, sequenced in a study of control samples from healthy donors and cancer patients. Repertoires were generated with immunoSEQ multiplex PCR, while TCRdb's copy carries only in-frame clones and drops some. The sample shows 150,000 to 200,000 clones, roughly 92% of them seen only once. Sequencing was carried out using blood. These receptors came from a woman between 18 and 29 years old in good health.

This chain links TRBV12-3 or TRBV12-4 with TRBJ2-7; D remains ambiguous. There are 12 residues in the CDR3. V shed 0 bases and J shed 7 bases, with 7 bases lying between them. The CDR3 DNA is TGTGCCAGCAGTTTAGCCCTGGGGGAGCAGTACTTC. As protein: CASSLALGEQYF.

The rearrangement joins TRBV7-2 to TRBJ2-2; weak D call: TRBD1 (5 bases). Germline-derived CDR1 and CDR2 are SGHTA and FQGNSA. V gave up 1 base and J gave up 7 bases, with 10 bases separating them. CDR3 length: 14 amino acids. Written as DNA, the CDR3 is TGTGCCAGCAGCTTAGGGACAAGTGGCGGGGAGCTGTTTTTT. It is translated as CASSLGTSGGELFF.

This clone was recorded once. The V and J genes are TRBV6-5 and TRBJ2-7, with 8 bases fitting TRBD2. The J segment lost 2 bases and the V segment lost 2 bases, leaving 8 bases of the junction unmatched. This CDR3 is 16 amino acids long. The germline gives CDR1 MNHEY, CDR2 SVGAGI. The CDR3 here is CASSYGAGGHTYEQYF. The CDR3 DNA reads as TGTGCCAGCAGTTACGGGGCGGGAGGACATACCTACGAGCAGTACTTC.

The chain links TRBV13 to TRBJ1-3, with D possibly TRBD1 on 5 matching bases. Trimming took 4 bases from V and 0 from J, leaving 16 bases between them. The CDR3 sequence is 17 residues long. Germline CDR1 PRHDT, CDR2 FYEKMQ (reference sequence). The CDR3 reads CASSSSGSFLSGNTIYF. The CDR3, as DNA: TGTGCCAGCAGCTCGTCAGGGAGCTTCCTCTCTGGAAACACCATATATTTT.

This rearrangement joins TRBV2 to TRBJ1-4, with a tentative D call TRBD1 (5 bases). Trimming pared 6 bases from V and 8 bases from J, leaving 10 bases between. The CDR3 runs 12 residues. Germline values: CDR1 SNHLY, CDR2 FYNNEI. CDR3 DNA sequence: TGTGCCAGCAGGGGACTCGCCGAAAAACTGTTTTTT. Residues: CASRGLAEKLFF.

V usage is TRBV19 and J usage is TRBJ2-6, with D unresolved. From germline, CDR1 is LNHDA and CDR2 SQIVND (reference sequence). V shed 2 bases and J shed 0 bases, with 2 bases lying between them. CDR3 length: 14 residues. The CDR3 region is CASSISSGANVLTF. For the CDR3, the DNA is TGTGCCAGTAGTATAAGCTCTGGGGCCAACGTCCTGACTTTC.

V usage is TRBV5-1 and J usage is TRBJ1-2; D unresolved. V lost 4 bases and J lost 8, with 12 bases in between. The germline V gene encodes CDR1 SGHRS and CDR2 YFSETQ. This CDR3 has 12 residues. Here the CDR3 reads CASSVGLGGYTF. CDR3 bases: TGCGCCAGCAGCGTGGGCCTCGGAGGCTACACCTTC.

This sequence joins TRBV9 and TRBJ1-1; no clear D gene. Germline V gene data show CDR1 as SGDLS and CDR2 as YYNGEE. The V gene lost 2 bases and the J gene lost 10 bases, with 24 bases spanning the gap. The CDR3 length is 16 residues. The CDR3 loop reads CASSVAIEDRGSGAFF. CDR3 nucleotides: TGTGCCAGCAGCGTCGCAATAGAGGACCGCGGGAGTGGAGCTTTCTTT.

The V and J genes are TRBV7-3 and TRBJ2-3, with D unresolved. Germline-derived CDR1 and CDR2 are SGHTA and FQGTGA. This CDR3 contains 13 residues. Trimming took off 3 bases at V and 4 bases at J, with 8 bases between the two ends. CDR3 region: CASSFGIADTQYF. CDR3 coding DNA: TGTGCCAGCAGCTTCGGTATCGCAGATACGCAGTATTTT.

The J gene is TRBJ2-7, the V gene TRBV5-1; weak D call: TRBD1 (6 bases). The CDR3 contains 14 residues. Trimming left V 4 bases short and J 3 bases short, with 14 bases between. Germline CDR1 reads SGHRS; CDR2 reads YFSETQ. CDR3 DNA: TGCGCCAGCAGCCCGGCGGACAGACTCTACGAGCAGTACTTC. This translates into CASSPADRLYEQYF.

J is TRBJ2-3 and V is TRBV4-2, with D hard to call. Looked up from germline, CDR1 is LGHNA and CDR2 is YNFKEQ. V lost 4 bases, J lost 2 bases, and 13 bases lay in between. The CDR3 spans 15 residues. The CDR3 bases are TGTGCCAGCAGCCCCCGATCATCCTACACAGATACGCAGTATTTT. This gives the protein CASSPRSSYTDTQYF.

The rearrangement links TRBV28 to TRBJ1-4, with TRBD1 identical over 9 bases. The CDR3 has 15 amino acids. V lost 6 bases and J lost 6; bases outside the gene matches: 8. The germline CDR1 and CDR2 sequences are MDHEN and SYDVKM. This CDR3 reads CASRPMTGGDEKLFF. CDR3 nucleotide sequence: TGTGCCAGCAGACCGATGACAGGGGGAGATGAAAAACTGTTTTTT.

This chain uses TRBV4-3 with TRBJ1-6, with D maybe TRBD1 (5 bases). This CDR3 region has 17 residues. Germline CDR1 and CDR2: LGHNA and YSLEER. Trimming cost V 2 bases and J 0 bases, with 11 bases left between them. The CDR3 loop reads CASSQMTESSYNSPLHF. The DNA for the CDR3 is TGCGCCAGCAGCCAAATGACAGAGAGCTCCTATAATTCACCCCTCCACTTT.

This chain uses TRBV4-3 with TRBJ2-1; TRBD1 or TRBD2 may be the D gene (5 bases each). The CDR3 has 16 residues. V lost 4 bases to trimming and J lost 5 bases, with 18 bases between them. The V gene's germline CDR1 is LGHNA and CDR2 YSLEER. CDR3 nucleotide sequence: TGCGCCAGCAGCCGCCCGGGACCCATACGAAACAATGAGCAGTTCTTC. This codes for CASSRPGPIRNNEQFF.

A note on this clone: The junction differs from germline at one of its ends, possibly a read error. At the DNA level, this CDR3 is encoded by other sequences in the same sample as well. The J gene is TRBJ2-1, the V gene TRBV28; D not certain. The V gene's germline CDR1 is MDHEN and CDR2 SYDVKM. The CDR3 totals 12 residues. In DNA form, the CDR3 reads TGTGCCAGCAGCCTCTCCGACAATGAGCAGTTCTTC. Its translation: CASSLSDNEQFF.

V is TRBV10-3 and J is TRBJ1-1; D perhaps matches TRBD1 (5 bases). CDR3 length equals 14 residues. Trimming stripped 3 bases from V and 4 bases from J, with 12 bases between. Per germline, CDR1 ENHRY and CDR2 SYGVKD. The CDR3 sequence: CAISDSGTGTEAFF. CDR3 in DNA: TGTGCCATCAGTGATTCGGGGACGGGCACTGAAGCTTTCTTT.

The chain has TRBV6-1 and TRBJ2-5; maybe TRBD1 (5 bases). Germline assignment: CDR1 MNHNS and CDR2 SASEGT. V was cut by 1 base and J by 5 bases, with 11 bases left in between. This CDR3 spans 14 amino acids. This CDR3 is CASSEGWAGETQYF. DNA for the CDR3: TGTGCCAGCAGTGAAGGTTGGGCAGGGGAGACCCAGTACTTC.

In this sample, this clone turned up many times. The rearrangement links TRBV18 to TRBJ2-2; possibly TRBD1 or TRBD2 for D (6 bases each). Germline V lookup: CDR1 KGHSH, CDR2 LQKENI. This CDR3 is built from 15 residues. The ends were cut back, 2 bases at V and 5 bases at J, with 12 bases in the middle. The CDR3, as DNA: TGTGCCAGCTCACCATCGGGGGCTGGGACCGGGGAGCTGTTTTTT. This translates into CASSPSGAGTGELFF. The full variable domain, with the rest looked up from reference TRBV18 and TRBJ2-2, is NAGVMQNPRHLVRRRGQEARLRCSPMKGHSHVYWYRQLPEEGLKFMVYLQKENIIDESGMPKERFSAEFPKEGPSILRIQQVVRGDSAAYFCASSPSGAGTGELFFGEGSRLTVL.

The rearrangement links TRBV24-1 to TRBJ2-3, with 9 positions matching TRBD2. Germline loops: CDR1 KGHDR, CDR2 SFDVKD. There are 16 residues in the CDR3. V trimming: 0 bases; J trimming: 5 bases; junction bases outside the gene matches: 5. CDR3 sequence (DNA): TGTGCCACCAGTGATTTGCGGTCTAGCGGGGAAGATACGCAGTATTTT. Translating gives CATSDLRSSGEDTQYF.

This clone was seen only once. The chain recombines TRBV6-2 or TRBV6-3 with TRBJ1-3; D call uncertain. Between the trimmed V and J ends, which lost 6 bases and 2 bases, there was a span of 20 bases. Germline-derived CDR1 and CDR2 are MNHEY and SVGEGT. CDR3 length: 17 amino acids. The CDR3 nucleotides are TGTGCCAGCAGCCGACCGTCCTCTACAGAAACTGGAAACACCATATATTTT. This gives the protein CASSRPSSTETGNTIYF.

The chain has TRBV2 and TRBJ1-2; tentatively, D is TRBD1 (5 bases). The V gene lost 0 bases and the J gene lost 4 bases, with 15 bases spanning the gap. Germline V gene lookup returns CDR1 SNHLY and CDR2 FYNNEI. The CDR3 is 16 amino acids. The CDR3 coding sequence is TGTGCCAGCAGTGAAGCTGTAGCCAGGGACTCCTATGGCTACACCTTC. This encodes CASSEAVARDSYGYTF.

The rearrangement uses TRBV7-2 and TRBJ2-1, with D possibly being TRBD1 (6 bases). CDR3 length: 13 amino acids. With 5 bases removed from V and 14 bases from J, the gap between germline ends came to 19 bases. CDR1 and CDR2 from the germline V gene are SGHTA and FQGNSA. The CDR3 region is CASSPAGTPSEFF. In DNA, the CDR3 is TGTGCCAGCAGCCCTGCCGGGACACCCTCTGAGTTCTTC.

This clone was counted a single time. This chain joins TRBV7-3 and TRBJ1-1; tentative D call: TRBD1 (6 bases). The CDR3 spans 15 residues. The V end lost 0 bases, the J end lost 0 bases, and 8 bases lay between the germline ends. Germline-derived CDR1 and CDR2 are SGHTA and FQGTGA. CDR3 region: CASSLTGGLNTEAFF. CDR3 DNA: TGTGCCAGCAGCTTAACCGGGGGCCTGAACACTGAAGCTTTCTTT.

The rearrangement uses TRBV19 and TRBJ1-1; 7 bases match TRBD1. Germline CDR1 reads LNHDA; CDR2 reads SQIVND (reference sequence). V was clipped by 1 base and J by 5 bases; unmatched bases: 4. The CDR3 has 14 residues. The CDR3 DNA sequence: TGTGCCAGTAGTATAGCGGGCAGGGGGACTGAAGCTTTCTTT. It specifies CASSIAGRGTEAFF.

The chain employs TRBV5-5 and TRBJ1-5; D is uncertain. The V end lost 2 bases, the J end lost 0 bases, and 6 bases lay between the germline ends. The V gene's germline CDR1 is SGHKS and CDR2 YYEKEE (reference sequence). CDR3 length equals 14 residues. CDR3 nucleotide sequence: TGTGCCAGCAGCTTTAGGGATAGCAATCAGCCCCAGCATTTT. Translation: CASSFRDSNQPQHF.

The chain combines TRBV18 with TRBJ1-2, with TRBD1 matching over 7 bases. This CDR3 comprises 15 residues. The V gene's germline CDR1 is KGHSH and CDR2 LQKENI. J lost 7 bases, V lost 1 base, and 9 bases had no gene match. The CDR3 loop is CASSPLERGHGGYTF. CDR3 DNA: TGTGCCAGCTCACCACTTGAGAGGGGGCACGGTGGCTACACCTTC.

The CDR3 loop reads CASRPGYRNTEAFF. In nucleotides, the CDR3 is TGTGCCAGCAGGCCAGGCTACAGGAACACTGAAGCTTTCTTT. The V call is TRBV7-2, the J call TRBJ1-1; no clear D. V was cut by 6 bases and J by 1 base, with 12 bases left in between. Germline V gene sequence: CDR1 SGHTA, CDR2 FQGNSA. This CDR3 comprises 14 residues. The whole variable domain, remainder taken from reference TRBV7-2 and TRBJ1-1, is GAGVSQSPSNKVTEKGKDVELRCDPISGHTALYWYRQSLGQGLEFLIYFQGNSAPDKSGLPSDRFSAERTGGSVSTLTIQRTQQEDSAVYLCASRPGYRNTEAFFGQGTRLTVV.